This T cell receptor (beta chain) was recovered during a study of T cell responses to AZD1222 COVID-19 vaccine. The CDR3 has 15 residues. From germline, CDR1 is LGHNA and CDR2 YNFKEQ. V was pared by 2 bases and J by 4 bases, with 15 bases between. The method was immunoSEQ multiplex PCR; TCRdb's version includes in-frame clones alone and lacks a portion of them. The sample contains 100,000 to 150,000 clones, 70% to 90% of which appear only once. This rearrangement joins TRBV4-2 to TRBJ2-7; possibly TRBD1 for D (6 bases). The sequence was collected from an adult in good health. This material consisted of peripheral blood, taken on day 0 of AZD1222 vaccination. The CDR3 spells CASSQSQGGPYEQYF. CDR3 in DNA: TGTGCCAGCAGCCAATCTCAAGGGGGACCGTACGAGCAGTACTTC.